This TCR beta chain was identified during a study of T-cell memory formation after mild COVID-19 (dated by TCRdb to 2020 to 2023). In the study overall: TCR sequence clusters from the two donors were largely donor specific. Longitudinal TCRalpha and TCRbeta repertoire sequencing tracked T-cell clones expanding and contracting after mild COVID-19 in a couple of donors. Two young, previously healthy adult volunteers, one female and one male, were included in the cohort.

At least ten counts were recorded for this clonotype. No antigen is known for it. Per-nucleotide qualities are absent, and no much larger clonotype sits a single base away. The instrument given in TCRdb is Illumina NovaSeq 6000. cDNA libraries for TCRalpha and TCRbeta were prepared by 5'RACE using constant-segment primers, with sample barcodes and unique molecular identifiers added. Trizol reagent was used to extract RNA from every sample. Libraries were amplified in two PCR steps, with a second sample barcode and Illumina TruSeq adapters added in the second step. Libraries were sequenced on an Illumina NovaSeq with 2 x 150 bp paired-end reads. In the paper's pipeline: With migec v1.2.7, reads were demultiplexed and then collapsed into UMI-guided consensus sequences. Using mixcr v2.1.11, the UMI consensuses were aligned to TRA and TRB V and J templates and assembled into clonotypes. A clonotype was counted as expanded or contracted only if both edgeR and NoisET called the change significant, with noise models trained on biological replicates. For edgeR calls, the cutoffs were a false discovery rate-adjusted p below 0.01 and a log2 fold-change threshold of 1. As an exploratory analysis of dynamics, max-normalized trajectories of the 1000 most abundant clonotypes were examined with PCA combined with hierarchical clustering. The CD4 or CD8 phenotype of responding clones was assigned using the separately sequenced CD4+ and CD8+ repertoires. TCRdb reran the public reads through fastp at Q25 and MiXCR, keeping productive beta chains. Rows are unified per CDR3 protein, each entry keeping the most common DNA and genes. The authors' filters were not applied to this entry. The sample contains about 27,000 distinct CDR3 sequences, less than 8% of them found a single time. The top ten constitute 12% to 15% of the sample.

Reading from cysteine to phenylalanine, the CDR3 counts 12 amino acids. Just CDR3 DNA is preserved here, 36 bases in frame from base 1. CDR1 MNHNS and CDR2 SASEGT are derived from the germline V gene. Trimming takes 2 bases from V and 4 bases from J, and the germline ends sit 6 bases apart. Ficoll-Paque density gradient centrifugation was the method used to isolate PBMCs. Summary of the overall study and its limitations: From day 15 to 85, contracting clones showed balanced CD4/CD8 phenotypes, whereas a second wave of clones that expanded from day 15 to 37 leaned towards CD4+. Some responding clones were detected in pre-infection memory, suggesting pre-existing cross-reactive memory T cells joined the SARS-CoV-2 response. The study included only a couple of mild cases, and larger cohorts that include severe cases with pre-infection samples were judged to be necessary. Contracting CD4+ clones were found mainly in CM and EM memory subsets, while CD8+ clones were enriched in EMRA. The second-wave clones that peaked on day 37 were not confirmed to be SARS-CoV-2 specific.

The rearrangement joined TRBV6-1 to TRBJ2-7; too little of a D gene remains to name it. This clonotype was sampled from an adult woman who had mild COVID-19 (a few samples of this study predate the infection). The sample titles of this study are shuffled in the database, so cell type and time point are left out; the donor was told from shared clones. The sample comprised PBMCs or a T cell subset sorted from them (not recorded which). The CDR3: CASSERWYEQYF. The bases are TGTGCCAGCAGTGAAAGGTGGTACGAGCAGTACTTC.